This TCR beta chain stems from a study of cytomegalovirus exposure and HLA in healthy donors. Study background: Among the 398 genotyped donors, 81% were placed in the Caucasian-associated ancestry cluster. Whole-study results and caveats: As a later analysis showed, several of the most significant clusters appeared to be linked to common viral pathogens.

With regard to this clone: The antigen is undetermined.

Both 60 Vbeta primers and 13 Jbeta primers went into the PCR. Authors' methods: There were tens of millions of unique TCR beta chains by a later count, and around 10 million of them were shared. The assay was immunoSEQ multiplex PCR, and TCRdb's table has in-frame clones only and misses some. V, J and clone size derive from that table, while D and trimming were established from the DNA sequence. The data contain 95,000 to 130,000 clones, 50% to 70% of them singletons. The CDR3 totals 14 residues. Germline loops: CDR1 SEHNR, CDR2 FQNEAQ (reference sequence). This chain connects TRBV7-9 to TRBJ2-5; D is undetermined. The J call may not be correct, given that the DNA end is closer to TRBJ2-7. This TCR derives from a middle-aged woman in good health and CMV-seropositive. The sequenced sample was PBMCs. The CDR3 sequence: CASTPTQQSYEQYF. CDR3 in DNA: TGTGCCAGCACCCCCACTCAACAGAGTTACGAGCAGTACTTC.